These 3 T cell receptor beta chains originate from one sample sequenced in a study of shared clonotypes between healthy human individuals. Only CD45RO-negative cells positively selected for CCR7 counted as naive CD8 cells, so terminally differentiated effector memory CD45RA+ cells were excluded. Using immunoSEQ multiplex PCR, the repertoire was profiled, and TCRdb retains in-frame clones only, with some absent. The sample carries millions of clones, 85% to 95% recorded once. Sequencing input: naive CD8+ T cells sorted from blood. These receptors came from a man aged 18-30 years in good health.

CDR3 nucleotides: TGTGCCAGCAGCTTCCGACAGGCAACTAATGAAAAACTGTTTTTT. This sequence encodes CASSFRQATNEKLFF. The J gene is TRBJ1-4, the V gene TRBV5-5; tentative D call: TRBD1 (6 bases). The length of the CDR3 is 15 residues. V was shortened by 2 bases and J by 0 bases, with 8 bases between the two germline ends. CDR1 is SGHKS and CDR2 is YYEKEE in the germline V gene (reference sequence).

The chain combines TRBV10-3 with TRBJ2-4; 8 nucleotides line up with TRBD2. J was trimmed by 8 bases and V by 3 bases; bases with no gene match: 9. The CDR3 is 15 residues long. Germline V gene sequence: CDR1 ENHRY, CDR2 SYGVKD. In DNA, the CDR3 is TGTGCCATCAGTGACGAGGCGGGGGGTGCGGACATTCAGTACTTC. Translation gives CAISDEAGGADIQYF.

This chain joins TRBV10-3 and TRBJ2-3; D call uncertain. The CDR3 runs 15 residues. Germline V lookup: CDR1 ENHRY, CDR2 SYGVKD. V lost 6 bases, J lost 0 bases, and 13 bases lay in between. The DNA for the CDR3 is TGTGCCATCAGCCTCCAAGGGCCAAGCACAGATACGCAGTATTTT. Encoded protein: CAISLQGPSTDTQYF.